This T cell receptor (beta chain) emerged from a study of blood T cell repertoires in COVID-19. Study-wide background: The study drew acute and convalescent COVID-19 samples from the United States, Italy and Spain. T cells, B-cell-depleted T cells, or PBMCs provided the cDNA or gDNA that served as material.

This clone has just one count. Trimming left V 11 bases short and J 0 bases short, with 18 bases between. The CDR3 sequence is 15 residues long. Germline loops: CDR1 MDHEN, CDR2 SYDVKM. In the original processing: Amplification of reference gene primers was used by the study to estimate nucleated cell counts. The assay was immunoSEQ multiplex PCR, and TCRdb's table has in-frame clones only and misses some. The V and J calls and clone size are taken from that table; D and trimming were inferred from the DNA. The repertoire consists of 130,000 to 150,000 clones, with around four fifths occurring once and the leading ten covering 35% to 40%.

The gene calls are TRBV28 and TRBJ2-3; D may be TRBD2 (5 bases). Specimen: peripheral blood. The clonotype comes from a human donor in a cohort sampled during active COVID-19. This CDR3 is CAAGFLGLSTDTQYF. CDR3 in DNA: TGTGCCGCGGGTTTTCTGGGTCTTAGCACAGATACGCAGTATTTT.